This is a list of T cell receptor beta chains from one sample in a study of blood T cell repertoires in COVID-19. Generated by immunoSEQ multiplex PCR, the TCRdb table keeps only in-frame clones and is missing some. Altogether fewer than 650,000 clones are present, about 89% being singletons, with the ten largest covering roughly 7.4%. Sequencing was performed on peripheral blood. These receptors came from a woman aged 45-60 years with COVID-19, enrolled during active disease. The CDR3 runs from the conserved cysteine through the conserved F or W. Fields, in order: D gene, V gene, clone size, J gene, CDR3 protein, CDR3 DNA. D genes are given only for firm matches. Clone size is shown for a subset of rows, as once, few, many or a class of expanded clone.

TRBD1	TRBV6-1	-	TRBJ1-2	CASSEAGGSAGYGYTF	TGTGCCAGCAGTGAGGCAGGGGGTTCGGCTGGCTATGGCTACACCTTC
-	TRBV10-3	-	TRBJ2-4	CAISEGGRENIQYF	TGTGCCATCAGTGAAGGGGGGAGGGAGAACATTCAGTACTTC
TRBD2	TRBV11-3	-	TRBJ2-1	CASSSRDHTSGGRDEQFF	TGTGCCAGCAGCTCAAGGGACCACACTAGCGGGGGGAGAGATGAGCAGTTCTTC
-	TRBV28	once	TRBJ2-1	CASSFLRLTKDNEQFF	TGTGCCAGCAGTTTCCTGCGACTCACCAAAGACAATGAGCAGTTCTTC
TRBD1	TRBV5-6	-	TRBJ2-1	CASSLGTALLDEQFF	TGTGCCAGCAGCTTAGGGACAGCCCTGTTGGATGAGCAGTTCTTC
-	TRBV5-8	-	TRBJ2-6	CASSAGFVGLYSGANVLTF	TGTGCCAGCAGCGCCGGTTTTGTTGGTCTTTACTCTGGGGCCAACGTCCTGACTTTC
-	TRBV11-2	-	TRBJ2-1	CASSPGLGGEQFF	TGTGCCAGCAGCCCTGGACTAGGGGGTGAGCAGTTCTTC
TRBD1	TRBV5-1	-	TRBJ1-4	CASSLVPNRPDRGEKLFF	TGCGCCAGCAGCTTGGTGCCGAACCGGCCGGACAGGGGTGAAAAACTGTTTTTT
-	TRBV7-9	-	TRBJ2-3	CASSLRGADTQYF	TGTGCCAGCAGCTTAAGAGGCGCCGATACGCAGTATTTT
TRBD1	TRBV11-3	-	TRBJ2-5	CASSTRTGYEETQYF	TGTGCCAGCAGCACCAGGACAGGGTATGAGGAGACCCAGTACTTC
-	TRBV27	-	TRBJ2-7	CASSTWTKSSYEQYF	TGTGCCAGCAGCACCTGGACTAAAAGCTCCTACGAGCAGTACTTC
-	TRBV30	-	TRBJ1-5	CAWTTSPSGQPQHF	TGTGCCTGGACCACCTCCCCTAGTGGACAGCCCCAGCATTTT
-	TRBV15	-	TRBJ1-5	CATSREVLAPQHF	TGTGCCACCAGCAGAGAAGTCTTGGCGCCCCAGCATTTT
-	TRBV7-9	-	TRBJ1-2	CASSLSVDGYTF	TGTGCCAGCAGCTTGAGTGTGGATGGCTACACCTTC
-	TRBV7-8	-	TRBJ2-7	CASSRMEGEQYF	TGTGCCAGCAGTCGAATGGAGGGGGAGCAGTACTTC
TRBD1	TRBV2	-	TRBJ2-7	CASSDRDRGLYEQYF	TGTGCCAGCAGCGACCGGGACAGGGGGCTCTACGAGCAGTACTTC
TRBD1	TRBV5-1	-	TRBJ1-6	CASSSTGGNSPLHF	TGCGCCAGCAGCTCGACAGGGGGAAATTCACCCCTCCACTTT
-	TRBV30	-	TRBJ1-4	CAWSRGRLATNEKLFF	TGTGCCTGGAGCAGGGGTAGATTGGCAACTAATGAAAAACTGTTTTTT
TRBD1	TRBV29-1	-	TRBJ1-2	CSVLDRGSYGYTF	TGCAGCGTTTTGGACAGGGGGTCATATGGCTACACCTTC
TRBD1	TRBV12-3/TRBV12-4	once	TRBJ1-2	CATRQGDDGYTF	TGTGCCACTCGACAGGGAGATGATGGCTACACCTTC
TRBD2	TRBV7-8	once	TRBJ2-5	CASSSSGGEGTQYF	TGTGCCAGCAGCTCCAGCGGGGGTGAAGGGACCCAGTACTTC
-	TRBV7-6	-	TRBJ1-4	CASSLGTVLNEKLFF	TGTGCCAGCAGCTTGGGGACTGTGCTTAATGAAAAACTGTTTTTT
-	TRBV7-9	-	TRBJ1-2	CASSPGQLYGYTF	TGTGCCAGCAGCCCGGGACAACTCTATGGCTACACCTTC
-	TRBV7-3	-	TRBJ2-1	CASSPGVGGASWDEQFF	TGTGCCAGCAGCCCCGGGGTTGGCGGGGCCTCCTGGGATGAGCAGTTCTTC
TRBD2	TRBV3-1/TRBV3-2	-	TRBJ2-5	CASSPSEGLAVQETQYF	TGTGCCAGCAGCCCGTCAGAGGGACTAGCGGTTCAAGAGACCCAGTACTTC
-	TRBV5-1	-	TRBJ2-5	CASSPGALIAETQYF	TGCGCCAGCAGCCCTGGAGCCCTGATCGCAGAGACCCAGTACTTC
-	TRBV19	once	TRBJ1-4	CASSIGGGTNEKLFF	TGTGCCAGTAGTATTGGAGGTGGAACTAATGAAAAACTGTTTTTT
-	TRBV6-1	-	TRBJ1-2	CASSERGYTF	TGTGCCAGCAGTGAACGGGGCTACACCTTC
TRBD1	TRBV19	once	TRBJ1-6	CASSIRQGSSYNSPLHF	TGTGCCAGTAGTATCCGACAGGGGAGCTCCTATAATTCACCCCTCCACTTT
-	TRBV5-1	-	TRBJ2-2	CASKPVSTNTGELFF	TGCGCCAGCAAACCAGTCTCCACGAACACCGGGGAGCTGTTTTTT
-	TRBV5-1	-	TRBJ1-1	CASSLNVGANTEAFF	TGCGCCAGCAGCTTGAACGTGGGAGCGAACACTGAAGCTTTCTTT
-	TRBV5-8	few	TRBJ1-6	CASSANPGGDSPLHF	TGTGCCAGCAGCGCGAACCCAGGAGGGGATTCACCCCTCCACTTT
-	TRBV18	-	TRBJ2-5	CASSPTYGEETQYF	TGTGCCAGCTCACCCACTTACGGGGAAGAGACCCAGTACTTC
TRBD1	TRBV5-4	-	TRBJ2-7	CASSRDQGAYPYEQYF	TGTGCCAGCAGCCGAGACCAGGGGGCTTATCCCTACGAGCAGTACTTC
-	TRBV13	few	TRBJ1-5	CASSLGDSPNQPQHF	TGTGCCAGCAGCTTAGGAGACAGTCCCAATCAGCCCCAGCATTTT
TRBD1	TRBV5-6	-	TRBJ1-2	CASSLAASPGGLVYTF	TGTGCCAGCAGCTTGGCCGCATCCCCAGGGGGATTGGTCTACACCTTC
-	TRBV6-1	-	TRBJ1-1	CASSEVLPYRISTEAFF	TGTGCCAGCAGTGAAGTCCTACCCTACAGGATAAGCACTGAAGCTTTCTTT
-	TRBV19	once	TRBJ1-2	CASSIGSPLRGYTF	TGTGCCAGTAGTATTGGGAGTCCACTACGCGGCTACACCTTC
TRBD2	TRBV9	-	TRBJ2-1	CASSSPLAGGNEQFF	TGTGCCAGCAGCTCACCCTTAGCGGGGGGGAATGAGCAGTTCTTC
-	TRBV9	-	TRBJ2-2	CASSAPRTVSANTGELFF	TGTGCCAGCAGCGCACCCCGGACGGTTAGCGCGAACACCGGGGAGCTGTTTTTT